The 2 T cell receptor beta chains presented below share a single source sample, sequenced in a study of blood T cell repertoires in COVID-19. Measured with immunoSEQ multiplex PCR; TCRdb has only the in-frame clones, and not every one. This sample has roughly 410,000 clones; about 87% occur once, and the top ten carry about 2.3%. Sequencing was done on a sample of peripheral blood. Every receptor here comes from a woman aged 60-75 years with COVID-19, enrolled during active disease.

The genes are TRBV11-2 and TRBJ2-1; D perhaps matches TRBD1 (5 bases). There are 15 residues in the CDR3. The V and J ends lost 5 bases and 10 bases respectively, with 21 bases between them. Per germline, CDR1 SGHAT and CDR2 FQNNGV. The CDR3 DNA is TGTGCCAGCAGCCCCTCTTCGTTTAGGACACTCGAGCAGTTCTTC. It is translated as CASSPSSFRTLEQFF.

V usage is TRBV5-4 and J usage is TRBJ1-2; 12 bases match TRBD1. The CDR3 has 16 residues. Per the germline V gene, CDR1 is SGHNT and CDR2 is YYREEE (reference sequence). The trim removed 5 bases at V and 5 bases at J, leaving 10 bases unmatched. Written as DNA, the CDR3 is TGTGCCAGCAGAACCGGGACAGGGGGCGCAGGGTATGGCTACACCTTC. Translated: CASRTGTGGAGYGYTF.